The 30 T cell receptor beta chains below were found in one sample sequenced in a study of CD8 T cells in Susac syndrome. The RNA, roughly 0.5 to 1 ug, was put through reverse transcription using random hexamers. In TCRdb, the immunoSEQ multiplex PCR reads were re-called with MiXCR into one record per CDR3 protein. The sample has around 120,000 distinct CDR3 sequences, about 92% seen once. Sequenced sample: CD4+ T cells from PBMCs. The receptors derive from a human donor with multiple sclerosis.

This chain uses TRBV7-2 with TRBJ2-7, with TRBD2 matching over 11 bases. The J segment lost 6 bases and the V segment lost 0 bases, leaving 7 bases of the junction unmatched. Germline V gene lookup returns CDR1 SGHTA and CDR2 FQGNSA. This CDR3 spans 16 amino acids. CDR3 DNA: TGTGCCAGCAGCTTAGCGAGGGGACTAGCGGCTTCCGAGCAGTACTTC. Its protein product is CASSLARGLAASEQYF.

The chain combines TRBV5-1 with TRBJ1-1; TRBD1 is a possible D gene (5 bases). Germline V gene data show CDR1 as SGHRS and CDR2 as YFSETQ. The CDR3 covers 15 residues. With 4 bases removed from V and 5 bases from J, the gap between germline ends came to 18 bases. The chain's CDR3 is CASSPLAGVGTEAFF. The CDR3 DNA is TGCGCCAGCAGCCCCCTAGCGGGGGTGGGTACTGAAGCTTTCTTT.

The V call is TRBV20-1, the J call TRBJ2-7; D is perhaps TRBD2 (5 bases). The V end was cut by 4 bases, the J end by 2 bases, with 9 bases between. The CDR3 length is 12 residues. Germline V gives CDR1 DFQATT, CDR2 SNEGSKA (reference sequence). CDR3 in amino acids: CSATGIPYEQYF. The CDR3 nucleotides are TGCAGTGCTACGGGGATACCCTACGAGCAGTACTTC.

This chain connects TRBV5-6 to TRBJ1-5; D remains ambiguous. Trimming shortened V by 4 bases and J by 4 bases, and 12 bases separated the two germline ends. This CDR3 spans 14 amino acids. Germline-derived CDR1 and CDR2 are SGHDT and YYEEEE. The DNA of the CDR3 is TGTGCCAGCAGCAAAATAGCGGATAATCAGCCCCAGCATTTT. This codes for CASSKIADNQPQHF.

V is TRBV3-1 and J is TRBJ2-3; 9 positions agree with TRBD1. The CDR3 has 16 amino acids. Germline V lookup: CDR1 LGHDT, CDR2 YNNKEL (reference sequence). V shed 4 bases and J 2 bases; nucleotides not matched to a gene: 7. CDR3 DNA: TGTGCCAGCAGCCCCAACAGGGGGCCCTTCACAGATACGCAGTATTTT. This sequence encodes CASSPNRGPFTDTQYF.

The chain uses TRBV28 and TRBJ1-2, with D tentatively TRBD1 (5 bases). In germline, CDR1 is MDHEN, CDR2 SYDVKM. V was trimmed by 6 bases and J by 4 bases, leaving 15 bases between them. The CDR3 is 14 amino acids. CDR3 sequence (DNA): TGTGCCAGCAGGTTCGGGCTCGGGGGCTATGGCTACACCTTC. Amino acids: CASRFGLGGYGYTF.

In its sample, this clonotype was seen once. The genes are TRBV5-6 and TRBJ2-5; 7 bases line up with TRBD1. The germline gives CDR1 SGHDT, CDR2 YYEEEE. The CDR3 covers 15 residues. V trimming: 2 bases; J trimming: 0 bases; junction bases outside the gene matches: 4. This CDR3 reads CASSLHTGDQETQYF. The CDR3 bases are TGTGCCAGCAGCTTACATACAGGGGACCAAGAGACCCAGTACTTC.

For the CDR3, the DNA is TGTGCCAGCAGTCAAACAGGAGCCCCCACTGAAGCTTTCTTT. Protein product: CASSQTGAPTEAFF. V gene TRBV12-3 or TRBV12-4 combines with J gene TRBJ1-1; D possibly corresponds to TRBD1 (5 bases). The CDR3 contains 14 residues. Trimming removed 5 bases from V and 4 bases from J, with 14 bases in between.

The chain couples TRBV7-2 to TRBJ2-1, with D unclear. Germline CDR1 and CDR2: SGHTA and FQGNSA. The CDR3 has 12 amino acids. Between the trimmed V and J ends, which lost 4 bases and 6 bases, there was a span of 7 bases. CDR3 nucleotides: TGTGCCAGCAGCTCCGGCTCCAATGAGCAGTTCTTC. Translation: CASSSGSNEQFF.

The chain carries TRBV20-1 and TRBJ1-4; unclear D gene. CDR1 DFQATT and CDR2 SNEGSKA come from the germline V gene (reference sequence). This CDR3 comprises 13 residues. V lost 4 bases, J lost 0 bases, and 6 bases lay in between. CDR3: CSAISATNEKLFF. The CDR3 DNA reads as TGCAGTGCTATATCTGCAACTAATGAAAAACTGTTTTTT.

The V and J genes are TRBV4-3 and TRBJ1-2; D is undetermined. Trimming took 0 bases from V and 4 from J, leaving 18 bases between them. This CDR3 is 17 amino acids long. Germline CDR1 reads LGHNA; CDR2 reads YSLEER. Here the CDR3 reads CASSQDLSAGPLYGYTF. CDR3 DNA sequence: TGCGCCAGCAGCCAAGATTTGTCGGCAGGACCCCTCTATGGCTACACCTTC.

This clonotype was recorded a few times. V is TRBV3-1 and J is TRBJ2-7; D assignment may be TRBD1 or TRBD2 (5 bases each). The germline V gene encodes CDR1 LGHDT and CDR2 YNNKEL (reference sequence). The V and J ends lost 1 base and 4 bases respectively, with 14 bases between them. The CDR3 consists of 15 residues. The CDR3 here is CASSQVGGITYEQYF. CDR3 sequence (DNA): TGTGCCAGCAGCCAAGTTGGGGGAATTACTTACGAGCAGTACTTC.

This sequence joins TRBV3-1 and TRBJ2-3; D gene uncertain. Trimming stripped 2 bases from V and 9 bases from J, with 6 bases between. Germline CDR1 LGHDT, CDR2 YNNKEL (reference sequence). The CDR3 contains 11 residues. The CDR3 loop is CASSQSWTQYF. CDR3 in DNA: TGTGCCAGCAGCCAATCATGGACGCAGTATTTT.

CDR3 sequence: CASRALAGAYNEQFF. Here the CDR3 DNA reads TGTGCCAGCAGAGCCCTAGCGGGGGCCTACAATGAGCAGTTCTTC. J is TRBJ2-1 and V is TRBV2, with 10 nucleotides matching TRBD2. This CDR3 comprises 15 residues. CDR1 is SNHLY, CDR2 FYNNEI, per germline. With V trimmed by 6 bases and J by 2 bases, 4 bases remained unmatched.

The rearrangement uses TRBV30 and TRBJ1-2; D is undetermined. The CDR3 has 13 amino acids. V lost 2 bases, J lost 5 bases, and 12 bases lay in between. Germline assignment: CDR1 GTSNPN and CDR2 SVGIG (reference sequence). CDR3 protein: CAWSTSAGYGYTF. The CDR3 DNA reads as TGTGCCTGGAGTACCTCGGCGGGATATGGCTACACCTTC. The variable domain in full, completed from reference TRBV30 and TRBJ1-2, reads SQTIHQWPATLVQPVGSPLSLECTVEGTSNPNLYWYRQAAGRGLQLLFYSVGIGQISSEVPQNLSASRPQDRQFILSSKKLLLSDSGFYLCAWSTSAGYGYTFGSGTRLTVV.

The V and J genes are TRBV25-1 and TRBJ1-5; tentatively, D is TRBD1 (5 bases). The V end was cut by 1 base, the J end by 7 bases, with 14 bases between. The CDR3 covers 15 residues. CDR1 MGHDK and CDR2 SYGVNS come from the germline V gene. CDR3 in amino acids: CASSESGQGSQPQHF. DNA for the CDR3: TGTGCCAGCAGTGAATCTGGGCAGGGTAGCCAGCCCCAGCATTTT.

The CDR3 reads CASSYGASGNTIYF. The CDR3 bases are TGTGCCAGCAGTTACGGTGCCTCTGGAAACACCATATATTTT. V is TRBV12-3 or TRBV12-4 and J is TRBJ1-3; D is unresolved. The CDR3 spans 14 residues. Trimming took off 4 bases at V and 0 bases at J, with 7 bases between the two ends.

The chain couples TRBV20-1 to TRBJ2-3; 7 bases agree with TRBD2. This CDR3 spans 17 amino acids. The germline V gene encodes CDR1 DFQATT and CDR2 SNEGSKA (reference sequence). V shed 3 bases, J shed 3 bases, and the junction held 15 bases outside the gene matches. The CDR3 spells CSARPLGRRGITDTQYF. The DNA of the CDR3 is TGCAGTGCTAGGCCCCTGGGTCGGCGGGGGATAACAGATACGCAGTATTTT.

CDR3 residues: CASSLGPGTGQETQYF. CDR3 in DNA: TGTGCCAGCAGCTTAGGCCCCGGGACGGGGCAAGAGACCCAGTACTTC. The rearrangement uses TRBV7-2 and TRBJ2-5; D assignment may be TRBD1 or TRBD2 (5 bases each). This CDR3 is 16 amino acids long. CDR1 SGHTA and CDR2 FQGNSA come from the germline V gene. Trimming left V 1 base short and J 2 bases short, with 14 bases between.

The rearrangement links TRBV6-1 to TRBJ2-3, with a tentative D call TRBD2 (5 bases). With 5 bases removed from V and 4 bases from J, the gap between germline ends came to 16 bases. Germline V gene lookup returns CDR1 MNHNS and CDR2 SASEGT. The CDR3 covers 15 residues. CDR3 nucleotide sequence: TGTGCCAGCAGTTCCGAGGGTAGGGTGGCAGATACGCAGTATTTT. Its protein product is CASSSEGRVADTQYF.

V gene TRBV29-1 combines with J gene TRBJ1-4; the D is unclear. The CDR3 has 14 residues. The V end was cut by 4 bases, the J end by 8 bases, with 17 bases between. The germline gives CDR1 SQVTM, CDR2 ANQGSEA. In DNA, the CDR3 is TGCAGCGTTGTTTCATGGGGTTTAGGGGAAAAACTGTTTTTT. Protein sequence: CSVVSWGLGEKLFF. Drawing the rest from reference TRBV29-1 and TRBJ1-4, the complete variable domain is SAVISQKPSRDICQRGTSLTIQCQVDSQVTMMFWYRQQPGQSLTLIATANQGSEATYESGFVIDKFPISRPNLTFSTLTVSNMSPEDSSIYLCSVVSWGLGEKLFFGSGTQLSVL.

The CDR3 sequence is CATSRSPGSYSYEQYF. The DNA of the CDR3 is TGTGCCACCAGCAGGTCTCCGGGCTCCTACTCCTACGAGCAGTACTTC. The V gene is TRBV15, the J gene TRBJ2-7, with unresolved D. The CDR3 is 16 residues long. Germline values: CDR1 LNHNV, CDR2 YYDKDF (reference sequence). V lost 3 bases and J lost 0, with 15 bases in between.

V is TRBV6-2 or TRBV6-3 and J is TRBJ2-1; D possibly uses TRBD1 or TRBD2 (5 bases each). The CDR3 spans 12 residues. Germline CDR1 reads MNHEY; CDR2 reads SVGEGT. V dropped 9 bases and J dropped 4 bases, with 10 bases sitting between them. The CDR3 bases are TGTGCCAGTTGGGACGGATACAATGAGCAGTTCTTC. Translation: CASWDGYNEQFF.

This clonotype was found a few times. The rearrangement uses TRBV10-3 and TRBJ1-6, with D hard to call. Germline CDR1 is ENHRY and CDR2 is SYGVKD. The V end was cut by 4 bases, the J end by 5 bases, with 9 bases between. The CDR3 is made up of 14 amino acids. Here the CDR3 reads CAISVRQDNSPLHF. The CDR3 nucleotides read TGTGCCATCAGTGTGCGTCAGGATAATTCACCCCTCCACTTT.

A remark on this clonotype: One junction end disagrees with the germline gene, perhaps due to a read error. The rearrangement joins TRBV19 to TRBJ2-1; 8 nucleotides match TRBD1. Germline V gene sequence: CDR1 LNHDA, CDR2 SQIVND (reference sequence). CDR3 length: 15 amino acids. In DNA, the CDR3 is TGTGCCAATAGTATTTCCAGGGGGCTTCACAATGAGCAGTTCTTC. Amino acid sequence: CANSISRGLHNEQFF.

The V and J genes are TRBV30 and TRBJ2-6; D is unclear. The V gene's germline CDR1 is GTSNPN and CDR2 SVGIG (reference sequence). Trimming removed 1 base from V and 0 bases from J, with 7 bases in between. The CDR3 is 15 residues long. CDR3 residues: CAWSAASSGANVLTF. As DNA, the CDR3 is TGTGCCTGGAGTGCGGCCTCCTCTGGGGCCAACGTCCTGACTTTC.

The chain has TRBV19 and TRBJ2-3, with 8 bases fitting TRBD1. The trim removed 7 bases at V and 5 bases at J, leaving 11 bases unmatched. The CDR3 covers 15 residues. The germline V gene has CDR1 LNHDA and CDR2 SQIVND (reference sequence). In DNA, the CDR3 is TGTGCCAGTACCCCTCGGGGACAGGCCCTAGATACGCAGTATTTT. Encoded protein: CASTPRGQALDTQYF.

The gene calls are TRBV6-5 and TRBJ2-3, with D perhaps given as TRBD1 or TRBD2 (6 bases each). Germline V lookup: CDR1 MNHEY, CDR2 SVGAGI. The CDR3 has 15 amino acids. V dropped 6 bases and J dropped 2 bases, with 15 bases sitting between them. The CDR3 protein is CASRVTGASTDTQYF. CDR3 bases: TGTGCCAGCAGGGTCACGGGGGCCTCCACAGATACGCAGTATTTT.

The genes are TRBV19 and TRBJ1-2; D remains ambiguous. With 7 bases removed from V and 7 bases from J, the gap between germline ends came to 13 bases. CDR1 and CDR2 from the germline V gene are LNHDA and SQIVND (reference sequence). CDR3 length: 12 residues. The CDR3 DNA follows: TGTGCCAGTAAGGAGGGTTCGGGTGGCTACACCTTC. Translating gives CASKEGSGGYTF.

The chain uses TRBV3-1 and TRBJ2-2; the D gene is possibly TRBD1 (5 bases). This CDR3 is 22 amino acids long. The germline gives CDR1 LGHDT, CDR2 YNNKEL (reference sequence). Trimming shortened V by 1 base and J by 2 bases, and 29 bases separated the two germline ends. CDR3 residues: CASSQVPLLWSPRQKNTGELFF. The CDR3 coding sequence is TGTGCCAGCAGCCAAGTCCCACTCCTCTGGTCCCCCCGACAGAAAAACACCGGGGAGCTGTTTTTT.